The next 4 T cell receptor beta chains were all read from a single sample in a study of shared clonotypes between healthy human individuals. Naive CD8 cells comprised CD45RO-negative, CCR7-positively selected cells, excluding terminally differentiated effector memory CD45RA+ cells. Here immunoSEQ multiplex PCR was the method, and the copy in TCRdb shows in-frame clones only, minus some. The sample gives under 1 million clones, almost 95% of which show up once; around 24% is in the top ten. Material for sequencing was naive CD8+ T cells sorted from blood. Source of these receptors: a young man in good health.

The CDR3 sequence: CASSYSIAEPGNTIYF. The CDR3 DNA is TGTGCCAGCAGTTACTCAATTGCGGAGCCTGGAAACACCATATATTTT. The chain is built from TRBV6-5 and TRBJ1-3; D unclear. From germline, CDR1 is MNHEY and CDR2 SVGAGI. The V end was cut by 0 bases, the J end by 2 bases, with 11 bases between. This CDR3 spans 16 amino acids.

J is TRBJ2-3 and V is TRBV30; 12 bases align to TRBD2. The CDR3 consists of 17 residues. V was clipped by 1 base and J by 2 bases; unmatched bases: 7. Germline CDR1 GTSNPN, CDR2 SVGIG (reference sequence). CDR3 bases: TGTGCCTGGAGTGGACGACGGACTAGCGGGGTCACAGATACGCAGTATTTT. This translates into CAWSGRRTSGVTDTQYF.

DNA of the CDR3: TGTGCCAGCAGCCTAGGGAGACTAGCGACGGGGAATGAGCAGTTCTTC. Translated: CASSLGRLATGNEQFF. The rearrangement links TRBV2 to TRBJ2-1; TRBD2 matches at 8 bases. V lost 6 bases, J lost 7 bases, and 14 bases stayed unmatched. CDR3 length: 16 amino acids. Germline CDR1 is SNHLY and CDR2 is FYNNEI.

This clone was seen a single time. CDR3 nucleotide sequence: TGTGCCAGCAGACAGGGTGGACGGAGTCCTTTCTTT. Protein: CASRQGGRSPFF. The gene calls are TRBV27 and TRBJ1-1; D is possibly TRBD1 (6 bases). The germline V gene has CDR1 MNHEY and CDR2 SMNVEV (reference sequence). V dropped 6 bases and J dropped 12 bases, with 17 bases sitting between them. There are 12 residues in the CDR3.